This T cell receptor (beta chain) was sequenced in a study of T cells after yellow fever vaccination. The study's findings and limits: Most primary-vaccination clones reappeared after the booster (about 97% CD4, 85% to 90% CD8). Clonotypes shared by both compartments, CD4 and CD8, made up a small share. Peak timing came faster in the weaker secondary response, day 5 versus 15.

This clonotype was observed a few times. As yet, its antigen is unknown. TCRdb reanalysed the 5' RACE reads using MiXCR and keeps one entry per CDR3 protein. Here the sample spans some 340,000 distinct CDR3 sequences, around 11% being singletons. Sequences were derived from CD4+ T cells sorted from PBMCs, sampled 45 days after the yellow fever booster vaccination. The sequence came from a man aged 18 to 35 who received the YFV17D yellow fever vaccine.

Here the CDR3 reads CATEKGPQETQYF. DNA of the CDR3: TGTGCCACCGAAAAGGGACCTCAAGAGACCCAGTACTTC. The chain has TRBV6-5 and TRBJ2-5, with D tentatively TRBD1 or TRBD2 (5 bases each). The CDR3 runs to 13 residues. Germline assignment: CDR1 MNHEY and CDR2 SVGAGI. Trimming took 10 bases from V and 2 from J, leaving 14 bases between them.